These T cell receptor beta chains were read from a single sample in a study of shared clonotypes between healthy human individuals. Profiling relied on immunoSEQ multiplex PCR, and the TCRdb table lists in-frame clones only, not all of them. Of around 2,100,000 clones detected, about 95% appear once; the ten largest clones hold approximately 1%. Input material: naive CD8+ T cells sorted from blood. These receptors were obtained from a man between 18 and 35 years old in good health. The CDR3 runs from the conserved cysteine through the conserved F or W. The order of the fields is D gene, V gene, J gene, CDR3 protein, CDR3 DNA. D genes are given only for firm matches.

TRBD2	TRBV7-9	TRBJ2-1	CASSSRTGTSGTYEQFF	TGTGCCAGCAGCTCACGTACCGGGACTAGCGGGACCTATGAGCAGTTCTTC
TRBD1	TRBV6-5	TRBJ1-1	CASSADRGPTEAFF	TGTGCCAGCAGTGCGGACAGGGGGCCCACTGAAGCTTTCTTT
.	TRBV6-5	TRBJ1-4	CASSAPGDSDEKLFF	TGTGCCAGCAGTGCCCCAGGGGATTCGGATGAAAAACTGTTTTTT
.	TRBV4-3	TRBJ1-5	CASSRGQFGPDQPQHF	TGCGCCAGCAGCCGCGGGCAGTTCGGGCCCGATCAGCCCCAGCATTTT
.	TRBV20-1	TRBJ1-1	CSATRGTEAFF	TGCAGTGCTACCAGGGGCACTGAAGCTTTCTTT
.	TRBV20-1	TRBJ2-3	CSARVVDTQYF	TGCAGTGCTAGAGTAGTGGATACGCAGTATTTT
.	TRBV10-2	TRBJ1-2	CASSESLVYGYTF	TGCGCCAGCAGTGAGTCCCTTGTCTATGGCTACACCTTC
.	TRBV27	TRBJ2-7	CASSLRQSSYEQYF	TGTGCCAGCAGTCTAAGACAGAGCTCCTACGAGCAGTACTTC
TRBD1	TRBV5-6	TRBJ2-7	CASSPGTDYYEQYF	TGTGCCAGCAGCCCTGGGACAGATTACTACGAGCAGTACTTC
TRBD1	TRBV2	TRBJ1-1	CASSVIGGITEAFF	TGTGCCAGCAGTGTGATAGGGGGCATCACTGAAGCTTTCTTT
.	TRBV27	TRBJ2-3	CASSPSSGESTDTQYF	TGTGCCAGCAGTCCTTCGAGTGGGGAGAGCACAGATACGCAGTATTTT
TRBD1	TRBV7-9	TRBJ2-7	CASSLVPQGASYEQYF	TGTGCCAGCAGCTTAGTGCCCCAGGGGGCCTCCTACGAGCAGTACTTC